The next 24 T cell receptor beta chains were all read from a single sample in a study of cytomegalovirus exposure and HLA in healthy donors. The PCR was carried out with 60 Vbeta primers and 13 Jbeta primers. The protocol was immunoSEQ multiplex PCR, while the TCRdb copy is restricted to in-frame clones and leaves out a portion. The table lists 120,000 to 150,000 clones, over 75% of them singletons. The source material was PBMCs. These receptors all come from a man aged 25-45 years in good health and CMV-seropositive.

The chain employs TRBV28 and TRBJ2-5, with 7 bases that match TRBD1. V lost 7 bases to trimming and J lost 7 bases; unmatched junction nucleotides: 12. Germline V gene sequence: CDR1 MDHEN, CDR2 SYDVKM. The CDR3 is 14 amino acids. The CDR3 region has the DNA TGTGCCAGCACCCGACAGGGAAAGACTGGGACCCAGTACTTC. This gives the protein CASTRQGKTGTQYF.

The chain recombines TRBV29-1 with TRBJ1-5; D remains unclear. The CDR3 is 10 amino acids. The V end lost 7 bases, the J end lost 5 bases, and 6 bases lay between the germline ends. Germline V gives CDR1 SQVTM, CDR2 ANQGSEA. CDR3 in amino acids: CSAGDQPQHF. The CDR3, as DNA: TGCAGCGCCGGTGATCAGCCCCAGCATTTT.

The CDR3 loop reads CASSPEQGAGEKLFF. CDR3 DNA: TGCGCCAGCAGCCCGGAACAGGGGGCGGGAGAAAAACTGTTTTTT. The J gene is TRBJ1-4, the V gene TRBV5-1; 9 bases fit TRBD1. The CDR3 has 15 amino acids. Germline assignment: CDR1 SGHRS and CDR2 YFSETQ. The trim removed 4 bases at V and 8 bases at J, leaving 9 bases unmatched.

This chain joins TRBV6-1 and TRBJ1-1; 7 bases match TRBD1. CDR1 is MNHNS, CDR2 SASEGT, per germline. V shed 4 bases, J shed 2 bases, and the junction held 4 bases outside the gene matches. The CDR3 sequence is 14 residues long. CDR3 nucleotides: TGTGCCAGCAGTGGCAGACAGGGAAACACTGAAGCTTTCTTT. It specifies CASSGRQGNTEAFF.

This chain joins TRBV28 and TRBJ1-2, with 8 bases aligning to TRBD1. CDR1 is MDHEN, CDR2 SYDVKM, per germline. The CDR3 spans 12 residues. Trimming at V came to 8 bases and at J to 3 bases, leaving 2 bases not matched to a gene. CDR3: CASEDRDYGYTF. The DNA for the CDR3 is TGTGCCAGCGAGGACAGGGACTATGGCTACACCTTC.

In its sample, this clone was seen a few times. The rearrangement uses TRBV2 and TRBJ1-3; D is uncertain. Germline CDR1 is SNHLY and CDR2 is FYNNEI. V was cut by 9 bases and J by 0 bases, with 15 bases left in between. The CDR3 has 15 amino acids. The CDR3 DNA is TGTGCCAGGGGTGCCCGTAGCGGCTCTGGAAACACCATATATTTT. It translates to CARGARSGSGNTIYF.

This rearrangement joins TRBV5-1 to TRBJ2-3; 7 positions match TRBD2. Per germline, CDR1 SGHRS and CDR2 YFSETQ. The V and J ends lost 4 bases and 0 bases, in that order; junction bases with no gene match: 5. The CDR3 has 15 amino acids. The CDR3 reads CASSRDYLSTDTQYF. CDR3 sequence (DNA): TGCGCCAGCAGCAGGGACTATTTAAGCACAGATACGCAGTATTTT. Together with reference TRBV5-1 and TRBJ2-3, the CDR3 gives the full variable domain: KAGVTQTPRYLIKTRGQQVTLSCSPISGHRSVSWYQQTPGQGLQFLFEYFSETQRNKGNFPGRFSGRQFSNSRSEMNVSTLELGDSALYLCASSRDYLSTDTQYFGPGTRLTVL.

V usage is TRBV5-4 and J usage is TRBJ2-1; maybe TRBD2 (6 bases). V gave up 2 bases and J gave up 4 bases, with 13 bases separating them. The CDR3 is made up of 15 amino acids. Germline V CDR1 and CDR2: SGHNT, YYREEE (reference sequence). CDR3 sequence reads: CASSFSAGQYNEQFF. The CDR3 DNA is TGTGCCAGCAGCTTCTCAGCGGGCCAATACAATGAGCAGTTCTTC.

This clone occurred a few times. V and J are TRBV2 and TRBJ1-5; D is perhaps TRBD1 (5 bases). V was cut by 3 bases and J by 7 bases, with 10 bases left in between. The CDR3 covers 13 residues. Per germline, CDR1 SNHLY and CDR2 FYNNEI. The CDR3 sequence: CASSEGGGQPQHF. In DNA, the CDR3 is TGTGCCAGCAGTGAGGGGGGTGGACAGCCCCAGCATTTT.

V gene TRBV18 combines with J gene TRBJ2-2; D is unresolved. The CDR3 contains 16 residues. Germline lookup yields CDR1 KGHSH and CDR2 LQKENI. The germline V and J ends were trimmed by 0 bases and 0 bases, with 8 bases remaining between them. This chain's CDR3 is CASSPPASPNTGELFF. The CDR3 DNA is TGTGCCAGCTCACCACCAGCTAGTCCGAACACCGGGGAGCTGTTTTTT.

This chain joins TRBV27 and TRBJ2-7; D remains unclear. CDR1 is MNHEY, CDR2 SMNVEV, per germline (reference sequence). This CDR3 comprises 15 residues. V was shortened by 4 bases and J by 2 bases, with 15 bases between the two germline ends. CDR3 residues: CASSSSQIDPYEQYF. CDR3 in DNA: TGTGCCAGCAGTTCCTCACAAATTGATCCCTACGAGCAGTACTTC.

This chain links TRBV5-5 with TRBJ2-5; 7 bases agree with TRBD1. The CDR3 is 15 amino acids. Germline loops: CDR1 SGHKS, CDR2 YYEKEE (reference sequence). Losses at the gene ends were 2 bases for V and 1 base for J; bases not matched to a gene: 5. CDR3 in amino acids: CASSLGPGGQETQYF. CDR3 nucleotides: TGTGCCAGCAGCTTAGGACCAGGGGGCCAAGAGACCCAGTACTTC.

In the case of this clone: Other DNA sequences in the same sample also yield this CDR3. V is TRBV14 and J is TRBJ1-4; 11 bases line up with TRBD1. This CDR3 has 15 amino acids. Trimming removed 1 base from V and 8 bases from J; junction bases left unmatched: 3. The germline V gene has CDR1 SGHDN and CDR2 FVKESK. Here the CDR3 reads CASSQVGTGGEKLFF. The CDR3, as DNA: TGTGCCAGCAGCCAAGTTGGGACAGGGGGAGAAAAACTGTTTTTT.

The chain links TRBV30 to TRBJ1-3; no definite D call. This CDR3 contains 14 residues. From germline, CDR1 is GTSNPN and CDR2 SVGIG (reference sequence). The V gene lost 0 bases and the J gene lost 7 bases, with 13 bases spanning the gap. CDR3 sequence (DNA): TGTGCCTGGAGTGTAAGCCCAGCACAGAACACCATATATTTT. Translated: CAWSVSPAQNTIYF.

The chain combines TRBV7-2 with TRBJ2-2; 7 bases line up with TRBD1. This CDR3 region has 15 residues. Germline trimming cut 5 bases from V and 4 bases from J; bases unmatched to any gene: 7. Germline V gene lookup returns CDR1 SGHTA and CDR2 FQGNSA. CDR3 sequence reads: CASSPYRGTTGELFF. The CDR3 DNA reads TGTGCCAGCAGCCCATACAGGGGTACCACCGGGGAGCTGTTTTTT.

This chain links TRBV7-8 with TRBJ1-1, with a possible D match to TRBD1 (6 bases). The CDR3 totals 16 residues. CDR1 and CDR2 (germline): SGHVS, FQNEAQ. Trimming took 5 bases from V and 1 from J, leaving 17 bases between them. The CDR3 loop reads CASSPAGAVANTEAFF. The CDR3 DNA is TGTGCCAGCAGCCCCGCGGGGGCAGTCGCGAACACTGAAGCTTTCTTT.

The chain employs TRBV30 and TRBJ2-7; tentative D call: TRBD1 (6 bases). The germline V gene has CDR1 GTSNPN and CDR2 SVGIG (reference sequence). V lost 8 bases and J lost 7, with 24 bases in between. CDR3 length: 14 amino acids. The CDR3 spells CAGHLVPGQLEQYF. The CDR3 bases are TGTGCCGGACATTTGGTGCCTGGACAGTTGGAGCAGTACTTC. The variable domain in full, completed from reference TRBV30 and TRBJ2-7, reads SQTIHQWPATLVQPVGSPLSLECTVEGTSNPNLYWYRQAAGRGLQLLFYSVGIGQISSEVPQNLSASRPQDRQFILSSKKLLLSDSGFYLCAGHLVPGQLEQYFGPGTRLTVT.

For the CDR3, the DNA is TGTGCCAGCTTTCTAGCGTTGTCCTACGAGCAGTACTTC. Translating it yields CASFLALSYEQYF. The chain combines TRBV18 with TRBJ2-7; possible D gene TRBD2, 6 bases. Germline V gives CDR1 KGHSH, CDR2 LQKENI. V was shortened by 7 bases and J by 1 base, with 11 bases between the two germline ends. The CDR3 has 13 amino acids.

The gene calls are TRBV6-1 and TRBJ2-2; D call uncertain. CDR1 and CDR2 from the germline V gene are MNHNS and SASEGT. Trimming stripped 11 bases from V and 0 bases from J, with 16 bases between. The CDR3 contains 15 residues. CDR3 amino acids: CAVNPRHTNTGELFF. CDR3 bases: TGTGCCGTCAACCCTCGCCACACGAACACCGGGGAGCTGTTTTTT.

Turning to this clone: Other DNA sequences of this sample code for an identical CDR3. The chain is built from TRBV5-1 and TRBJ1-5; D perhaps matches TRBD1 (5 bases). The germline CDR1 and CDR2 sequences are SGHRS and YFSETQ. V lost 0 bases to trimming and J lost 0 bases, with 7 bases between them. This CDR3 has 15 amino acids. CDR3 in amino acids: CASSLEGDSNQPQHF. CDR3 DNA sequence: TGCGCCAGCAGCTTGGAAGGGGATAGCAATCAGCCCCAGCATTTT.

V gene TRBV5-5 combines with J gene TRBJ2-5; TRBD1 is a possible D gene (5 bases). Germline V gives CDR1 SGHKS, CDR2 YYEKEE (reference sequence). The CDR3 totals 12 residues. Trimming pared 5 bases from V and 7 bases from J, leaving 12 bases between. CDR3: CASSSGLATQYF. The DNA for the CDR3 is TGTGCCAGCAGTTCAGGGTTGGCGACCCAGTACTTC.

CDR3 sequence (DNA): TGTGCCAGCAACACAGGGGTCGAGCAGTACTTC. This sequence encodes CASNTGVEQYF. V usage is TRBV5-6 and J usage is TRBJ2-7, with 7 bases that match TRBD1. The germline CDR1 and CDR2 sequences are SGHDT and YYEEEE. The CDR3 runs 11 residues. V shed 6 bases, J shed 6 bases, and the junction held 3 bases outside the gene matches.

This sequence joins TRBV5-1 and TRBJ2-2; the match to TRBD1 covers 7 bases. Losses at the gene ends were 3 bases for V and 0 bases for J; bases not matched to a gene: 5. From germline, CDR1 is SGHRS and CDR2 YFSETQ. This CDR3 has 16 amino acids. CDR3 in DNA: TGCGCCAGCAGCTCCGGGACAGCCGCGAACACCGGGGAGCTGTTTTTT. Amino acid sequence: CASSSGTAANTGELFF.

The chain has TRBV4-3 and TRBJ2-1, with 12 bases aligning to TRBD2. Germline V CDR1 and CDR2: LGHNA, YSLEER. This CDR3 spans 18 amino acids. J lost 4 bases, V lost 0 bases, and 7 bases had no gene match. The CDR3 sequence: CASSQDLGLAGGYNEQFF. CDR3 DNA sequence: TGCGCCAGCAGCCAAGATCTGGGACTAGCGGGCGGGTACAATGAGCAGTTCTTC.